Given below is one T cell receptor (beta chain) in context. Its specificity is unknown. The CDR3 spans 16 residues. Germline V gene lookup returns CDR1 LGHNA and CDR2 YSLEER. V lost 0 bases to trimming and J lost 2 bases, with 11 bases between them. The data were obtained in a study of shared clonotypes between healthy human individuals. Findings of the study overall: Few donors limited the genetic and exposure-history diversity represented.

Produced via immunoSEQ multiplex PCR; TCRdb's table is partial and in-frame only. The sample lists under 850,000 clones; 80% to 95% were seen once. Naive CD8 cells lacked CD45RO and underwent positive selection for CCR7, leaving out terminally differentiated effector memory CD45RA+ cells. The TCR sequence derives from a man in his thirties or forties in good health. The sequencing sample was made of naive CD8+ T cells sorted from blood. The V call is TRBV4-3, the J call TRBJ1-5, with D possibly matching TRBD1 (6 bases). For the CDR3, the DNA is TGCGCCAGCAGCCAAGACAGGGGAGTCGGCAATCAGCCCCAGCATTTT. Translating it yields CASSQDRGVGNQPQHF.